The clone carrying this T cell receptor beta chain is a singleton in its sample. Its specificity is unknown. The germline V gene encodes CDR1 SGDLS and CDR2 YYNGEE. With V trimmed by 3 bases and J by 4 bases, 8 bases remained unmatched. The CDR3 totals 15 residues. The PCR contained 60 Vbeta and 13 Jbeta primers. This table comes from immunoSEQ multiplex PCR, and its TCRdb copy is limited to in-frame clones, with some not included. The sample lists more than 120,000 clones, about 79% occurring once. The data were obtained in a study of cytomegalovirus exposure and HLA in healthy donors. Whole-study findings and limits: The later analysis indicated that the majority of CMV-associated TCR beta chains appeared HLA-restricted.

The chain recombines TRBV9 with TRBJ2-7; 9 bases are shared with TRBD2. This receptor was taken from a male donor in good health and CMV-seronegative. The sample was PBMCs. CDR3: CASSATTSGKYEQYF. The CDR3 DNA follows: TGTGCCAGCAGCGCCACGACTAGCGGAAAGTACGAGCAGTACTTC.